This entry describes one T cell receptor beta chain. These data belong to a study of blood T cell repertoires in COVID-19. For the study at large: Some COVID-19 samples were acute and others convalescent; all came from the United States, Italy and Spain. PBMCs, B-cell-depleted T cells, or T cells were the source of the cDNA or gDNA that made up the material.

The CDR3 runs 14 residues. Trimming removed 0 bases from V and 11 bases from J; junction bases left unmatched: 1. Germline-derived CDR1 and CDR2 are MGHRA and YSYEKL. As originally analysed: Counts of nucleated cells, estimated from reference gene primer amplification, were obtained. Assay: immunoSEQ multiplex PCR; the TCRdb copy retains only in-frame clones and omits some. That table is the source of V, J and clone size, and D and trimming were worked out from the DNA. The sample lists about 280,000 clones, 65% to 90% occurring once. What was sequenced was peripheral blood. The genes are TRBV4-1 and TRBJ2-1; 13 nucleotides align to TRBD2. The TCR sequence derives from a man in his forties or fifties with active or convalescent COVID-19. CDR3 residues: CASSQEGLAGKQFF. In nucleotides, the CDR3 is TGCGCCAGCAGCCAAGAGGGACTAGCGGGGAAGCAGTTCTTC.